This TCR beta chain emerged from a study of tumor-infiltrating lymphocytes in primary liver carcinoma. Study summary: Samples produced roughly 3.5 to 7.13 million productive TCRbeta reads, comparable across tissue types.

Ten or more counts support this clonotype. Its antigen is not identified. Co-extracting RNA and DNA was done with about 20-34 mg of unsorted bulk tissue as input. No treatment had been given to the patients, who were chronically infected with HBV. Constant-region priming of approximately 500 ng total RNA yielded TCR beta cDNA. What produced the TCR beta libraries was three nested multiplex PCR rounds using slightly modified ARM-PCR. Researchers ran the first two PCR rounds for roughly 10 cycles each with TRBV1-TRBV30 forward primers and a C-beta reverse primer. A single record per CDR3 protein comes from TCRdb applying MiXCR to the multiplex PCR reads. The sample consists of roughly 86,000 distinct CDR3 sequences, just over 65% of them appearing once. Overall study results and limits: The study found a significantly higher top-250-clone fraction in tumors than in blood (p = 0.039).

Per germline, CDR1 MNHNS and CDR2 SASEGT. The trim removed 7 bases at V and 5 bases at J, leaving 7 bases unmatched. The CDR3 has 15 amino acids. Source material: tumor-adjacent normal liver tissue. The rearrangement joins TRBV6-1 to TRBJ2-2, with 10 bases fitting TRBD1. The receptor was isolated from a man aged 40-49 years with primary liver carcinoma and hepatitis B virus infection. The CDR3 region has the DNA TGTGCCAGCACATCCGGGACAGGGGTGACCGGGGAGCTGTTTTTT. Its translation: CASTSGTGVTGELFF.